This entry lists 31 T cell receptor beta chains sequenced from one sample in a study of T cell responses to AZD1222 COVID-19 vaccine. Clones were read by immunoSEQ multiplex PCR, and TCRdb kept only the in-frame ones, dropping some. In the table there are some 190,000 clones, approximately 92% of which are singletons. Sequencing used peripheral blood, obtained on day 0 of AZD1222 vaccination. The receptors originated from an adult in good health.

The chain recombines TRBV10-1 with TRBJ2-5; TRBD1 might be the D (5 bases). Germline lookup yields CDR1 WNHNN and CDR2 SYGVQD (reference sequence). V was clipped by 0 bases and J by 3 bases, with 11 bases between them. CDR3 length: 15 amino acids. The CDR3, as DNA: TGCGCCAGCAGTGAGTCGGGGCCCCGGAAAGAGACCCAGTACTTC. Its translation is CASSESGPRKETQYF.

This clone was seen just once. This rearrangement joins TRBV9 to TRBJ1-1; D possibly corresponds to TRBD1 (6 bases). There are 13 residues in the CDR3. Trimming stripped 0 bases from V and 7 bases from J, with 10 bases between. The V gene's germline CDR1 is SGDLS and CDR2 YYNGEE. The CDR3 protein is CASSVEQGGEAFF. For the CDR3, the DNA is TGTGCCAGCAGCGTAGAACAGGGAGGTGAAGCTTTCTTT.

Turning to this clone: Additional DNA sequences in this sample encode the identical CDR3. The chain employs TRBV5-1 and TRBJ1-1; D might be TRBD1 (6 bases). The germline V gene encodes CDR1 SGHRS and CDR2 YFSETQ. There are 14 residues in the CDR3. V was cut by 0 bases and J by 4 bases, with 10 bases left in between. CDR3 in DNA: TGCGCCAGCAGCTTGGACCGGGGGCGCACTGAAGCTTTCTTT. Amino acid sequence: CASSLDRGRTEAFF.

This clone was recorded once. This sequence joins TRBV28 and TRBJ1-5; D might be TRBD1 (6 bases). V was trimmed by 5 bases and J by 7 bases, leaving 15 bases between them. Germline lookup yields CDR1 MDHEN and CDR2 SYDVKM. The CDR3 length is 14 residues. CDR3 sequence (DNA): TGTGCCAGCAGTCCGCGGACAGTAAAGCAGCCCCAGCATTTT. It specifies CASSPRTVKQPQHF.

The rearrangement uses TRBV7-8 and TRBJ1-3; D uncertain. V was clipped by 7 bases and J by 8 bases, with 21 bases between them. Germline V CDR1 and CDR2: SGHVS, FQNEAQ. The CDR3 is 15 amino acids. The CDR3 region is CASTQFQEGEDTIYF. DNA for the CDR3: TGTGCCAGCACCCAGTTCCAGGAGGGTGAGGACACCATATATTTT.

This chain connects TRBV7-2 to TRBJ1-5; D is unresolved. The CDR3 totals 15 residues. Germline CDR1 reads SGHTA; CDR2 reads FQGNSA. V lost 1 base, J lost 6 bases, and 13 bases lay in between. The CDR3 region is CASSLDVLSSQPQHF. The CDR3 region has the DNA TGTGCCAGCAGCTTAGATGTCCTTTCGAGTCAGCCCCAGCATTTT.

V is TRBV6-5 and J is TRBJ1-5; 7 bases line up with TRBD1. This CDR3 is built from 14 residues. After removal of 7 bases from V and 4 bases from J, the junction contained 7 bases not matched to a gene. The germline V gene has CDR1 MNHEY and CDR2 SVGAGI. The DNA for the CDR3 is TGTGCCAGCAACGGGGCAGGGGGGAATCAGCCCCAGCATTTT. It encodes CASNGAGGNQPQHF.

The rearrangement links TRBV9 to TRBJ2-2, with D possibly matching TRBD2 (6 bases). The CDR3 consists of 15 residues. Between the trimmed V and J ends, which lost 0 bases and 6 bases, there was a span of 12 bases. CDR1 SGDLS and CDR2 YYNGEE come from the germline V gene. The CDR3 sequence: CASSVGGGDAGELFF. The CDR3 DNA follows: TGTGCCAGCAGCGTAGGCGGAGGGGACGCCGGGGAGCTGTTTTTT.

V gene TRBV4-2 combines with J gene TRBJ1-4; 7 nucleotides line up with TRBD1. The CDR3 spans 17 residues. CDR1 and CDR2 (germline): LGHNA, YNFKEQ. Losses at the gene ends were 0 bases for V and 0 bases for J; bases not matched to a gene: 4. CDR3 coding DNA: TGTGCCAGCAGCCAAGACGGACAGGCCTCAACTAATGAAAAACTGTTTTTT. Translated: CASSQDGQASTNEKLFF.

The J gene is TRBJ2-3, the V gene TRBV11-3; D unresolved. CDR3 size: 14 residues. Germline V gene data show CDR1 as SGHNT and CDR2 as YENEEA. Between the trimmed V and J ends, which lost 2 bases and 2 bases, there was a span of 8 bases. CDR3 DNA sequence: TGTGCCAGCAGCTTAATGGGGATCACAGATACGCAGTATTTT. Protein: CASSLMGITDTQYF.

Worth noting for this clone: Other DNA sequences from this sample encode an identical CDR3 as well. The chain combines TRBV24-1 with TRBJ1-1, with D tentatively TRBD1 (5 bases). Germline V CDR1 and CDR2: KGHDR, SFDVKD. Trimming cost V 9 bases and J 5 bases, with 9 bases left between them. The CDR3 is 11 amino acids. CDR3 nucleotide sequence: TGTGCCACCTCCGAGGGGACTGAAGCTTTCTTT. Residues: CATSEGTEAFF.

The rearrangement joins TRBV5-1 to TRBJ2-7; D is perhaps TRBD1 or TRBD2 (6 bases each). Germline lookup yields CDR1 SGHRS and CDR2 YFSETQ. This CDR3 region has 16 residues. Trimming removed 1 base at V and 3 bases at J, with 17 bases between. Here the CDR3 reads CASSLTHWGAGYEQYF. DNA of the CDR3: TGCGCCAGCAGCTTGACCCACTGGGGGGCAGGCTACGAGCAGTACTTC. Based on the CDR3 plus reference TRBV5-1 and TRBJ2-7, the full variable domain is KAGVTQTPRYLIKTRGQQVTLSCSPISGHRSVSWYQQTPGQGLQFLFEYFSETQRNKGNFPGRFSGRQFSNSRSEMNVSTLELGDSALYLCASSLTHWGAGYEQYFGPGTRLTVT.

In the case of this clone: The sample has other DNA sequences that encode this CDR3 too. The rearrangement uses TRBV29-1 and TRBJ1-1; the D is unclear. Germline V gives CDR1 SQVTM, CDR2 ANQGSEA. Deletions cut 7 bases from V and 1 base from J, with 4 bases between. This CDR3 spans 10 amino acids. CDR3 nucleotides: TGCAGCGCAAGGAACACTGAAGCTTTCTTT. Translated: CSARNTEAFF.

V gene TRBV6-1 combines with J gene TRBJ1-5, with D maybe TRBD1 (5 bases). Germline loops: CDR1 MNHNS, CDR2 SASEGT. The CDR3 covers 16 residues. The ends were cut back, 4 bases at V and 3 bases at J, with 16 bases in the middle. CDR3 DNA: TGTGCCAGCAGTGGGACGGGTCCCGGGGCCAATCAGCCCCAGCATTTT. It translates to CASSGTGPGANQPQHF.

The sample holds one count of this clone. The CDR3 sequence is CASSYSLKTNYGYTF. The DNA of the CDR3 is TGTGCCAGCAGTTACTCGCTTAAGACTAACTATGGCTACACCTTC. V usage is TRBV6-5 and J usage is TRBJ1-2; no definite D call. The V gene's germline CDR1 is MNHEY and CDR2 SVGAGI. V lost 0 bases to trimming and J lost 0 bases, with 8 bases between them. CDR3 length: 15 residues.

The J gene is TRBJ1-5, the V gene TRBV28, with TRBD1 matching over 8 bases. J was trimmed by 16 bases and V by 5 bases; bases with no gene match: 10. Germline assignment: CDR1 MDHEN and CDR2 SYDVKM. The CDR3 runs 12 residues. For the CDR3, the DNA is TGTGCCAGCAGTCGTATGGGGACAGGCTTACATTTT. Its translation is CASSRMGTGLHF.

V gene TRBV5-1 combines with J gene TRBJ1-5; D gene unclear. Trimming removed 4 bases from V and 9 bases from J, with 20 bases in between. The CDR3 covers 15 residues. Germline-derived CDR1 and CDR2 are SGHRS and YFSETQ. The CDR3: CASSPDLSGSGPQHF. The CDR3, as DNA: TGCGCCAGCAGCCCTGATTTGAGCGGGTCAGGGCCCCAGCATTTT. The whole variable domain, filled in from reference TRBV5-1 and TRBJ1-5, reads KAGVTQTPRYLIKTRGQQVTLSCSPISGHRSVSWYQQTPGQGLQFLFEYFSETQRNKGNFPGRFSGRQFSNSRSEMNVSTLELGDSALYLCASSPDLSGSGPQHFGDGTRLSIL.

The rearrangement joins TRBV3-1 (or the pseudogene TRBV3-2) to TRBJ2-2; D call uncertain. Trimming removed 4 bases at V and 4 bases at J, with 13 bases between. CDR1 LGHDT and CDR2 YNNKEL come from the germline V gene (reference sequence). The CDR3 is 15 amino acids. The CDR3 region has the DNA TGTGCCAGCAGCCGGACGAATGACCTCACCGGGGAGCTGTTTTTT. Its translation: CASSRTNDLTGELFF.

V is TRBV10-1 and J is TRBJ2-1; D perhaps matches TRBD2 (5 bases). The V gene's germline CDR1 is WNHNN and CDR2 SYGVQD (reference sequence). There are 15 residues in the CDR3. With 5 bases removed from V and 7 bases from J, the gap between germline ends came to 18 bases. CDR3 DNA sequence: TGCGCCAGCAGTACCCACCCCGGGGAAATGAATGAGCAGTTCTTC. It yields the protein CASSTHPGEMNEQFF.

J is TRBJ2-2 and V is TRBV3-1 (or the pseudogene TRBV3-2); the D gene is possibly TRBD1 (5 bases). The CDR3 is 17 residues long. CDR1 and CDR2 from the germline V gene are LGHDT and YNNKEL (reference sequence). V was clipped by 0 bases and J by 4 bases, with 15 bases between them. Written as DNA, the CDR3 is TGTGCCAGCAGCCAAGATTGGCCAGGGCTCATCACCGGGGAGCTGTTTTTT. Encoded protein: CASSQDWPGLITGELFF.

The J gene is TRBJ2-7, the V gene TRBV5-8; D not certain. This CDR3 has 14 amino acids. The germline V gene encodes CDR1 SGHTS and CDR2 YDEGEE. Between the trimmed V and J ends, which lost 6 bases and 1 base, there was a span of 14 bases. This CDR3 reads CASTRTHNSYEQYF. CDR3 coding DNA: TGTGCCAGCACTAGAACACACAATTCCTACGAGCAGTACTTC.

CDR3 coding DNA: TGTGCCAGCAAGCGGACAGAGGCCTATAATTCACCCCTCCACTTT. It encodes CASKRTEAYNSPLHF. This chain joins TRBV27 and TRBJ1-6, with a weak D call TRBD1 (6 bases). The germline gives CDR1 MNHEY, CDR2 SMNVEV (reference sequence). V was shortened by 7 bases and J by 2 bases, with 12 bases between the two germline ends. The CDR3 consists of 15 residues.

The chain uses TRBV5-8 and TRBJ2-5; 7 bases agree with TRBD1. The CDR3 totals 15 residues. J was trimmed by 1 base and V by 4 bases; bases with no gene match: 7. The germline V gene has CDR1 SGHTS and CDR2 YDEGEE. Written as DNA, the CDR3 is TGTGCCAGCAGCCCGGGGACAGCAACCCAAGAGACCCAGTACTTC. Translating it yields CASSPGTATQETQYF.

The chain uses TRBV7-9 and TRBJ2-4; unclear D gene. Germline lookup yields CDR1 SEHNR and CDR2 FQNEAQ (reference sequence). The CDR3 consists of 15 residues. Deletions cut 1 base from V and 0 bases from J, with 7 bases between. The CDR3 sequence is CASSLEGLAKNIQYF. CDR3 sequence (DNA): TGTGCCAGCAGCTTAGAGGGCCTAGCCAAAAACATTCAGTACTTC. The full variable domain, its missing parts supplied by reference TRBV7-9 and TRBJ2-4, is DTGVSQNPRHKITKRGQNVTFRCDPISEHNRLYWYRQTLGQGPEFLTYFQNEAQLEKSRLLSDRFSAERPKGSFSTLEIQRTEQGDSAMYLCASSLEGLAKNIQYFGAGTRLSVL.

This clone was observed once. V is TRBV18 and J is TRBJ1-1, with D maybe TRBD1 (5 bases). The V gene lost 3 bases and the J gene lost 0 bases, with 14 bases spanning the gap. In germline, CDR1 is KGHSH, CDR2 LQKENI. The CDR3 has 16 amino acids. The CDR3 spells CASSPRGANLNTEAFF. In DNA form, the CDR3 reads TGTGCCAGCTCACCCCGAGGGGCAAACTTGAACACTGAAGCTTTCTTT.

The chain carries TRBV7-8 and TRBJ1-2; 9 nucleotides agree with TRBD1. Germline CDR1 is SGHVS and CDR2 is FQNEAQ. This CDR3 is built from 15 residues. Losses at the gene ends were 2 bases for V and 3 bases for J; bases not matched to a gene: 4. CDR3 amino acids: CASSLQQGAYYGYTF. Here the CDR3 DNA reads TGTGCCAGCAGCTTACAACAGGGGGCATACTATGGCTACACCTTC.

The gene calls are TRBV28 and TRBJ2-4; D perhaps matches TRBD1 (5 bases). Trimming left V 6 bases short and J 2 bases short, with 11 bases between. This CDR3 region has 14 residues. Germline loops: CDR1 MDHEN, CDR2 SYDVKM. CDR3 bases: TGTGCCAGCAGCGACTCAGGGACCAAAAACATTCAGTACTTC. Protein: CASSDSGTKNIQYF.

The chain is built from TRBV10-2 and TRBJ1-5, with D hard to call. The CDR3 totals 14 residues. Trimming took 0 bases from V and 2 from J, leaving 5 bases between them. Germline V gene data show CDR1 as WSHSY and CDR2 as SAAADI. CDR3 in amino acids: CASSESGGNQPQHF. The CDR3 DNA follows: TGCGCCAGCAGTGAGTCCGGAGGCAATCAGCCCCAGCATTTT.

The V and J genes are TRBV3-1 (or the pseudogene TRBV3-2) and TRBJ1-1; maybe TRBD1 (5 bases). Germline assignment: CDR1 LGHDT and CDR2 YNNKEL (reference sequence). Trimming took 1 base from V and 1 from J, leaving 10 bases between them. This CDR3 has 15 amino acids. Here the CDR3 reads CASSQVDIKNTEAFF. For the CDR3, the DNA is TGTGCCAGCAGCCAAGTGGACATTAAGAACACTGAAGCTTTCTTT.

J is TRBJ1-5 and V is TRBV9; D not resolved. Trimming removed 0 bases at V and 6 bases at J, with 13 bases between. This CDR3 contains 15 residues. Germline CDR1 is SGDLS and CDR2 is YYNGEE. CDR3 amino acids: CASSVGERVGQPQHF. The CDR3 DNA sequence: TGTGCCAGCAGCGTAGGTGAGAGGGTTGGTCAGCCCCAGCATTTT.

V is TRBV6-6 and J is TRBJ2-2, with a tentative D call TRBD1 (6 bases). CDR3 length: 15 amino acids. Germline values: CDR1 MNHNY, CDR2 SVGAGI (reference sequence). The ends were cut back, 7 bases at V and 6 bases at J, with 18 bases in the middle. The CDR3 sequence is CASTQEGVRAGELFF. CDR3 bases: TGTGCCAGCACCCAAGAGGGGGTTCGAGCCGGGGAGCTGTTTTTT.